This TCR beta chain was sequenced in a study of cytomegalovirus exposure and HLA in healthy donors. The wider study: The platform used for the roughly 130 validation repertoires matched that of the roughly 700 first-cohort repertoires, a later analysis reported. Study-wide results and limits: In the 120 validation repertoires, under 95% of cluster scores exceeded 0, per a later analysis. TCR sequences were mostly rare, though some public TCRs occurred in many donors. It was 150 to 200 TCR beta chains that were listed as cytomegalovirus-associated.

V dropped 4 bases and J dropped 4; count of bases not matched to a gene: 10. Looked up from germline, CDR1 is PRHDT and CDR2 is FYEKMQ (reference sequence). This CDR3 contains 17 residues. Clones were read by immunoSEQ multiplex PCR, and TCRdb kept only the in-frame ones, dropping some. The profile shows about 74,000 clones, approximately 95% of them singletons. Concerning this clone: The antigen is undetermined.

The sequencing input was PBMCs. The TCR comes from a man aged 18 to 30 in good health and CMV-seropositive. The chain carries TRBV13 and TRBJ2-1, with TRBD1 identical over 10 bases. In DNA, the CDR3 is TGTGCCAGCAGCTCCCGAGAGGGGGACAGGGGTTACAATGAGCAGTTCTTC. Translation gives CASSSREGDRGYNEQFF. Full variable domain (rest looked up from reference TRBV13 and TRBJ2-1): AAGVIQSPRHLIKEKRETATLKCYPIPRHDTVYWYQQGPGQDPQFLISFYEKMQSDKGSIPDRFSAQQFSDYHSELNMSSLELGDSALYFCASSSREGDRGYNEQFFGPGTRLTVL.